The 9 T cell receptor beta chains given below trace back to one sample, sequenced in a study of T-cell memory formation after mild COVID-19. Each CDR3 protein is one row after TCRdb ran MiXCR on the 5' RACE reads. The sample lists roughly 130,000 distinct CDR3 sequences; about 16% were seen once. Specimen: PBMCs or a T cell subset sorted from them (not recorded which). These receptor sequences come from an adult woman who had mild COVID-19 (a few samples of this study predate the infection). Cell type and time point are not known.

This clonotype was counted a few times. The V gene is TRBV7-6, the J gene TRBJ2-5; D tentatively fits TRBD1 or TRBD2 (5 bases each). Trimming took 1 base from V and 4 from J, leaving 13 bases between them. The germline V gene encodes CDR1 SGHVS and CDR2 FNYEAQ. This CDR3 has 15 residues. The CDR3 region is CASSLEADIGETQYF. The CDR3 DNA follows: TGTGCCAGCAGCTTAGAAGCGGACATCGGAGAGACCCAGTACTTC.

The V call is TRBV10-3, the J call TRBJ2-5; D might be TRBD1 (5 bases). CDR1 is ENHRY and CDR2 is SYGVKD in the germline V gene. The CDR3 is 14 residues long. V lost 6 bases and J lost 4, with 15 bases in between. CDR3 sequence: CAIRPGNLGETQYF. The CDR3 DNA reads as TGTGCCATCAGACCAGGGAATTTGGGAGAGACCCAGTACTTC.

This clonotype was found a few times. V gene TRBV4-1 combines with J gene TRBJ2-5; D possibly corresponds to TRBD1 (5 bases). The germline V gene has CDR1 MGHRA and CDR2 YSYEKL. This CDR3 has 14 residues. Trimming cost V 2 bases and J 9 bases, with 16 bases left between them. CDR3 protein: CASSQQTDGAAQYF. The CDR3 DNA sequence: TGCGCCAGCAGCCAACAGACCGATGGGGCGGCCCAGTACTTC.

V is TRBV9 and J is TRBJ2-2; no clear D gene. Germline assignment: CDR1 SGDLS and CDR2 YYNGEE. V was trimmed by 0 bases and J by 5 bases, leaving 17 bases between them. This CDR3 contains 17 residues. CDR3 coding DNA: TGTGCCAGCAGCGTAGACCCGAGGCCCTTAGGGACCGGGGAGCTGTTTTTT. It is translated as CASSVDPRPLGTGELFF.

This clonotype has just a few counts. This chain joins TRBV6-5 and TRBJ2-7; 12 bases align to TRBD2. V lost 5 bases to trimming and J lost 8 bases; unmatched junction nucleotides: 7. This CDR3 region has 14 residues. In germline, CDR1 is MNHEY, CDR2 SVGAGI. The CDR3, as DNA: TGTGCCAGCAGTCGACTAGCGGGAGCGTGGAAGCAGTACTTC. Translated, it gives CASSRLAGAWKQYF.

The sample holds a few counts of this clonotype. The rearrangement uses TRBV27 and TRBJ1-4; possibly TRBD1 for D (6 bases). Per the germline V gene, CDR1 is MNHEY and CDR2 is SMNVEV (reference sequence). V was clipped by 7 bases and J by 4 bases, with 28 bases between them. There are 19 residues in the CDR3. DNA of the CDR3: TGTGCCAGCAAGTCTCACCCACGACGAGGGACACGGGATAATGAAAAACTGTTTTTT. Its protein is CASKSHPRRGTRDNEKLFF.

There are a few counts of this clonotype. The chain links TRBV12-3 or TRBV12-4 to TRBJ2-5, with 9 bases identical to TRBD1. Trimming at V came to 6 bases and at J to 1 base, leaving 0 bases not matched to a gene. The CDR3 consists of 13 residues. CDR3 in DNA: TGTGCCAGCAGGGGACAGGGCCAAGAGACCCAGTACTTC. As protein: CASRGQGQETQYF.

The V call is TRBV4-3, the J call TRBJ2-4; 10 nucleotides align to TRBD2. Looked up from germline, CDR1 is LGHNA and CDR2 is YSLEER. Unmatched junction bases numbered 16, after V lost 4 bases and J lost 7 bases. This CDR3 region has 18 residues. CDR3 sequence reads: CASSPKIGTSVDGNIQYF. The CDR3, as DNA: TGCGCCAGCAGCCCCAAGATTGGGACTAGCGTGGATGGGAACATTCAGTACTTC.

CDR3 loop: CASSFKDRHNQPQHF. For the CDR3, the DNA is TGTGCCAGCAGCTTCAAAGACAGGCACAATCAGCCCCAGCATTTT. The J gene is TRBJ1-5, the V gene TRBV11-2; weak D call: TRBD1 (6 bases). Deletions cut 3 bases from V and 3 bases from J, with 12 bases between. Germline values: CDR1 SGHAT, CDR2 FQNNGV. The CDR3 length is 15 residues.